This section outlines one T cell receptor beta chain sequence together with its context. The authors' processing: Reference gene primer amplification in the assay estimated nucleated cell counts. The protocol was immunoSEQ multiplex PCR, while the TCRdb copy is restricted to in-frame clones and leaves out a portion. The D gene and trimming were derived from the DNA, and the V and J assignments and clone size from that table. The table shows approximately 130,000 clones, with approximately 88% occurring only once. The germline gives CDR1 LNHDA, CDR2 SQIVND (reference sequence). The CDR3 length is 16 residues. V gave up 6 bases and J gave up 0 bases, with 15 bases separating them. These data belong to a study of blood T cell repertoires in COVID-19. Study summary: Italy, Spain and the United States were the sources of the convalescent and acute COVID-19 samples.

The TCR originated in a man between 45 and 60 years old with acute or convalescent COVID-19. The chain is built from TRBV19 and TRBJ1-5, with a tentative D call TRBD1 (6 bases). Sequencing was carried out using peripheral blood. CDR3 region: CASRVTGQHSNQPQHF. DNA for the CDR3: TGTGCCAGTAGGGTAACGGGACAACATAGCAATCAGCCCCAGCATTTT.